This T cell receptor beta chain was found in a study of blood T cell repertoires in COVID-19. Across the study: The United States, Italy and Spain provided the acute and convalescent COVID-19 samples. Sources were T cells, B-cell-depleted T cells, or PBMCs; the material itself was cDNA or gDNA.

A note on this clone: The junction shows a germline mismatch at one end, possibly a read error.

The authors' processing: Quantification of nucleated cells was approximated via reference gene primer amplification. Sequencing used immunoSEQ multiplex PCR; TCRdb keeps in-frame clones, though not all of them. V and J calls and clone size are those listed in that table; D and trimming were worked out from the DNA. In the table there are some 250,000 clones, roughly four fifths of which are singletons. What was sequenced was peripheral blood. This TCR derives from a woman in her late teens or twenties with acute or convalescent COVID-19.

CDR3 loop: CASSQGQGNDEQFF. The CDR3 DNA follows: TGTGCTAGCAGCCAGGGACAGGGGAACGATGAGCAGTTCTTC. This sequence joins TRBV7-7 and TRBJ2-1, with 10 nucleotides matching TRBD1. Germline V lookup: CDR1 SSHAT, CDR2 FNYEAQ (reference sequence). CDR3 length: 14 amino acids. Full variable domain (remainder filled in from reference TRBV7-7 and TRBJ2-1): GAGVSQSPRYKVTKRGQDVTLRCDPISSHATLYWYQQALGQGPEFLTYFNYEAQPDKSGLPSDRFSAERPEGSISTLTIQRTEQRDSAMYRCASSQGQGNDEQFFGPGTRLTVL.